This T cell receptor (beta chain) was identified in a study of vaccination and CD4 T cells after COVID-19. Study details: At a median approximately 76 days (range 14 to 241) after dose two, post-vaccine samples were obtained. Study-level points and caveats: From a median of about 21 to 40, SARS-CoV-2-reactive clonotypes increased, though not significantly.

Looked up from germline, CDR1 is SNHLY and CDR2 is FYNNEI. With 7 bases removed from V and 8 bases from J, the gap between germline ends came to 11 bases. This CDR3 contains 12 residues. Comments on this clonotype: Its antigen is undetermined.

The Oncomine TCR Beta short-read assay was applied to DNA of cultured CD4+ T cells. TCRdb ran MiXCR on the PCR reads and lists one entry per CDR3 protein. The table includes over 11,000 distinct CDR3 sequences, approximately 60% detected once. Treatment specified: roughly 10-day PBMC culture with coronavirus spike peptide pools or control peptides (ViraFEST assay). The chain joins TRBV2 to TRBJ2-2; D is uncertain. Input material: CD4+ T cells from blood, cultured in vitro. This receptor was obtained from a human donor who had recovered from COVID-19. The CDR3: CASIPKEGELFF. CDR3 sequence (DNA): TGTGCCAGCATCCCTAAGGAAGGGGAGCTGTTTTTT. The whole variable domain, remainder taken from reference TRBV2 and TRBJ2-2, is EPEVTQTPSHQVTQMGQEVILRCVPISNHLYFYWYRQILGQKVEFLVSFYNNEISEKSEIFDDQFSVERPDGSNFTLKIRSTKLEDSAMYFCASIPKEGELFFGEGSRLTVL.